These T cell receptor beta chains were read from a single sample in a study of blood T cell repertoires in COVID-19. TCRdb's copy holds only in-frame clones and misses some; the assay was immunoSEQ multiplex PCR. Of 75,000 to 80,000 clones detected, 88% appear once; the ten largest clones hold around 40%. Sequenced sample: peripheral blood. These TCRs come from a human donor in a cohort sampled during active COVID-19. Each CDR3 is given with its conserved first and last residue. A D gene is named only where the DNA matches it firmly. The size field is filled for only some rows; it gives once, few, many or a size class.

>.|14|TRBV6-5|TRBJ2-7|TRBD1
TGTGCCAGTGACAGGGGACGGGCTGCGGGAGAGCAGTACTTC
CASDRGRAAGEQYF
>.|13|TRBV5-4|TRBJ2-3|.
TGTGCCAGCAGCTTAACTAGCACAGATACGCAGTATTTT
CASSLTSTDTQYF
>.|18|TRBV5-4|TRBJ2-2|.
TGTGCCAGCAGCTTGGGCCCGCGCGGGGTTGCGAACACCGGGGAGCTGTTTTTT
CASSLGPRGVANTGELFF
>once|11|TRBV20-1|TRBJ1-1|.
TGCAGTGCTAGATGGCAGAACCAAGCTTTCTTT
CSARWQNQAFF
>few|16|TRBV5-6|TRBJ2-5|TRBD2
TGTGCCAGCAGCTTCGGACTAGCGGGGGGCCTGGAGACCCAGTACTTC
CASSFGLAGGLETQYF
>once|15|TRBV24-1|TRBJ2-5|TRBD1
TGTGCCACCAGTGATCCGACAGGGATGGAAGGGACCCAGTACTTC
CATSDPTGMEGTQYF
>.|14|TRBV4-1|TRBJ1-4|.
TGCGCCAGCAGCCAAGTACAGGCCTTGGGAAAACTGTTTTTT
CASSQVQALGKLFF
>.|15|TRBV5-4|TRBJ2-3|.
TGTGCCAGCAGCTTCCCCAAGGGGCTCACAGATACGCAGTATTTT
CASSFPKGLTDTQYF
>.|14|TRBV4-2|TRBJ2-7|TRBD2
TGTGCCAGCAGCCAAGAGGGGCAGGGAGGGGAGCAGTACTTC
CASSQEGQGGEQYF
>.|13|TRBV15|TRBJ2-7|TRBD1
TGTGCCACCGGAGCGGGACAGGGGGTTAGGCAGTACTTC
CATGAGQGVRQYF
>.|15|TRBV28|TRBJ1-2|TRBD1
TGTGCCAGCAGTCCCGTCGGGACAGCGCAGGGTGGCTACACCTTC
CASSPVGTAQGGYTF
>.|18|TRBV4-1|TRBJ2-5|TRBD2
TGCGCCAGCAGCCAAGTTCGATCGTCTAGCGGGGTCCAAGAGACCCAGTACTTC
CASSQVRSSSGVQETQYF
>once|14|TRBV19|TRBJ2-7|.
TGTGCCAGTAGTCCAACGCTGGCCAGGGTCGAGCAGTACTTC
CASSPTLARVEQYF
>.|17|TRBV24-1|TRBJ2-7|TRBD2
TGTGCCACCAGCCCGGGTAGACGTGGGACTATTTCCTACGAGCAGTACTTC
CATSPGRRGTISYEQYF
>.|16|TRBV2|TRBJ1-5|.
TGTGCCAGCAGTCCCTTCAGCGGGGGGCGCGGTCAGCCCCAGCATTTT
CASSPFSGGRGQPQHF
>.|16|TRBV6-1|TRBJ1-5|.
TGTGCCAGCAGTGAACAATCGGCAGGAAGGAATCAGCCCCAGCATTTT
CASSEQSAGRNQPQHF
>.|15|TRBV4-3|TRBJ2-7|TRBD2
TGCGCCAGCAGCCGAATAGCGGGGGGGTTCCACGAGCAGTACTTC
CASSRIAGGFHEQYF
>.|15|TRBV24-1|TRBJ2-5|TRBD2
TGTGCCACCAGTGCCGGGACTAGTGGACAAGAGACCCAGTACTTC
CATSAGTSGQETQYF
>.|14|TRBV9|TRBJ2-7|TRBD1
TGTGCCAGCAGTCTTAATCTAGGACAGGAAGAGCAGTACTTC
CASSLNLGQEEQYF
>.|14|TRBV5-4|TRBJ2-1|.
TGTGCCAGCAGCTTGAAGAGCTCCTACAATGAGCAGTTCTTC
CASSLKSSYNEQFF
>.|14|TRBV6-4|TRBJ2-2|.
TGTGCCAGCAGCCCGACGCCGGGGACCGGGGAGCTGTTTTTT
CASSPTPGTGELFF
>.|12|TRBV12-3/TRBV12-4|TRBJ2-7|TRBD1
TGTGCCAGCAGTGGGGACAGCTACGAGCAGTACTTC
CASSGDSYEQYF
>once|15|TRBV10-3|TRBJ2-2|TRBD1
TGTGCCATCAGTGAGTCGACAGGGTATACCGGGGAGCTGTTTTTT
CAISESTGYTGELFF
>.|14|TRBV20-1|TRBJ1-4|.
TGCAGTGCTAGTCGAGGAGCAACTAATGAAAAACTGTTTTTT
CSASRGATNEKLFF
>.|15|TRBV7-6|TRBJ2-7|TRBD2
TGTGCCAGCAGCCGGAGCGGGAGCGCAATCTACGAGCAGTACTTC
CASSRSGSAIYEQYF
>.|12|TRBV19|TRBJ2-5|.
TGTGCCAGTAGTGGCCCTGAAGAGACCCAGTACTTC
CASSGPEETQYF
>.|15|TRBV7-7|TRBJ2-1|TRBD2
TGTGCTAGCAGCATACTAGCGGGTACTACAGGGGAGCAGTTCTTC
CASSILAGTTGEQFF
>once|14|TRBV18|TRBJ1-1|TRBD1
TGTGCCAGCTCACAGACAGGGGGTGGCACTGAAGCTTTCTTT
CASSQTGGGTEAFF
>.|16|TRBV7-2|TRBJ2-7|TRBD2
TGTGCCAGCAGCTTATCACGACTAGCGGGGACCTACGAGCAGTACTTC
CASSLSRLAGTYEQYF
>.|16|TRBV4-1|TRBJ2-7|TRBD2
TGCGCCAGCAGCCAACAGGGAGGGGTGACCCTCTACGAGCAGTACTTC
CASSQQGGVTLYEQYF
>.|15|TRBV19|TRBJ2-2|TRBD1
TGTGCCAGTCGGACAGGTCCTTTGGACACCGGGGAGCTGTTTTTT
CASRTGPLDTGELFF
>.|12|TRBV24-1|TRBJ1-2|.
TGTGCCACCAGGGACACTTACTATGGCTACACCTTC
CATRDTYYGYTF
>.|16|TRBV28|TRBJ2-7|.
TGTGCCAGCAGTTTAATCGTGACTAAGGGCAGCTACGAGCAGTACTTC
CASSLIVTKGSYEQYF
>.|13|TRBV10-3|TRBJ1-2|.
TGTGCCATCAGTGAGGGGGCCAACTATGGCTACACCTTC
CAISEGANYGYTF
>.|17|TRBV7-2|TRBJ2-1|.
TGTGCCAGCAGCCCCCCCCGAGGGTACAGCTCCTACAATGAGCAGTTCTTC
CASSPPRGYSSYNEQFF
>.|16|TRBV5-1|TRBJ2-1|TRBD2
TGCGCCAGCAGCGGGGGGTCTAGCGGGGTAATCAATGAGCAGTTCTTC
CASSGGSSGVINEQFF
>once|17|TRBV18|TRBJ2-5|.
TGTGCCAGCTCACCAACAGACCAACCTACTAGTCTCGAGACCCAGTACTTC
CASSPTDQPTSLETQYF
>.|13|TRBV7-9|TRBJ1-1|.
TGTGCCAGCAGCTTATTGGGCAACACTGAAGCTTTCTTT
CASSLLGNTEAFF
>few|16|TRBV5-1|TRBJ2-2|TRBD2
TGCGCCAGCAGCTTCGGGGGGGACCACACCACCGGGGAGCTGTTTTTT
CASSFGGDHTTGELFF
>once|11|TRBV19|TRBJ1-1|.
TGTGCCAGTAGTTACACAGGGAAAGCTTTCTTT
CASSYTGKAFF
>.|16|TRBV30|TRBJ2-3|TRBD2
TGTGCCTGGAGTGTAAGGGCGGGAGTGATCACAGATACGCAGTATTTT
CAWSVRAGVITDTQYF
>.|15|TRBV5-6|TRBJ1-5|.
TGTGCCAGCAGCCTCGGACAGACTAGCAATCAGCCCCAGCATTTT
CASSLGQTSNQPQHF
>once|14|TRBV30|TRBJ2-1|TRBD2
TGTGCCTGCCGCGGGGGGCTCTCCTACAATGAGCAGTTCTTC
CACRGGLSYNEQFF
>once|15|TRBV24-1|TRBJ2-5|.
TGTGCCACCTCCGGTGGTGGGAGGAATGTAGAGACCCAGTACTTC
CATSGGGRNVETQYF